The clone carrying this T cell receptor beta chain has only one observation. This specimen comes from a study of blood T cell repertoires in COVID-19. About the study: Collection of acute and convalescent COVID-19 samples took place in the United States, Italy and Spain. PBMCs, B-cell-depleted T cells, or T cells were the source of the cDNA or gDNA that made up the material.

Participants were aged about 18 to 90 years, lived in under 30 US areas, and enrolled virtually. Methods used by the authors: By means of reference gene primer amplification, nucleated cell counts were estimated. TCRdb keeps only in-frame clones here, not all; method: immunoSEQ multiplex PCR. The DNA gave D and trimming, while V, J and clone size come from that table. The sample gives some 240,000 clones, approximately 86% of which show up once; about 3.3% is in the top ten. The length of the CDR3 is 15 residues. Germline V lookup: CDR1 SGHAT, CDR2 FQNNGV. Trimming cost V 2 bases and J 0 bases, with 8 bases left between them.

Sequenced material: PBMCs or T cells enriched from blood (not recorded which). The chain has TRBV11-2 and TRBJ2-1; D ambiguous. The TCR sequence derives from a woman aged 40-49 years with acute COVID-19. The CDR3 coding sequence is TGTGCCAGCAGCTTACTTTATAGCTCCTACAATGAGCAGTTCTTC. Its translation is CASSLLYSSYNEQFF.